Presented here are 12 T cell receptor beta chains from one specimen sequenced in a study of CDR3 diversity in severe acne. TCRdb re-called the PCR reads through MiXCR, storing one row per CDR3 protein. The table shows fewer than 90,000 distinct CDR3 sequences, with over 40% occurring only once. The specimen sequenced was blood. These receptor sequences come from a male donor in good health, without acne.

Only a few counts were recorded for this clonotype. The V call is TRBV7-3, the J call TRBJ2-2; D uncertain. This CDR3 is 14 amino acids long. Germline values: CDR1 SGHTA, CDR2 FQGTGA. Trimming pared 0 bases from V and 6 bases from J, leaving 8 bases between. For the CDR3, the DNA is TGTGCCAGCAGCTTAACCCCCGCCCCCGGGGAGCTGTTTTTT. Protein: CASSLTPAPGELFF.

The chain employs TRBV5-1 and TRBJ2-5, with 7 bases identical to TRBD2. The CDR3 loop spans 15 amino acids. Unmatched junction bases numbered 11, after V lost 9 bases and J lost 0 bases. CDR1 and CDR2 from the germline V gene are SGHRS and YFSETQ. CDR3 in DNA: TGCGCCACCAGTCAAAGCGGGATGTACCAAGAGACCCAGTACTTC. It is translated as CATSQSGMYQETQYF.

On this clonotype: A much bigger clone sits one base away, suggesting this may be a read error. This sequence joins TRBV7-9 and TRBJ1-5; D not resolved. CDR3 length equals 12 residues. Germline CDR1 and CDR2: SEHNR and FQNEAQ (reference sequence). The CDR3 coding sequence is TGTGCCAGCAGCTCTGGTCCGCCGCCCCGGCATTTT. Amino acids: CASSSGPPPRHF.

This clonotype is labeled as medium-sized (0.01 to 0.1%). Here the CDR3 DNA reads TGTGCCAGCAGCTTCGGAGAGACCCAGTACTTC. It yields the protein CASSFGETQYF. The V and J genes are TRBV5-8 and TRBJ2-5; D remains ambiguous. Germline CDR1 and CDR2: SGHTS and YDEGEE. This CDR3 contains 11 residues. The V end was cut by 2 bases, the J end by 4 bases, with 3 bases between.

The chain is built from TRBV2 and TRBJ2-7, with D perhaps TRBD1 (5 bases). Germline CDR1 is SNHLY and CDR2 is FYNNEI. CDR3 length: 14 amino acids. Trimming removed 1 base at V and 3 bases at J, with 10 bases between. The CDR3 DNA is TGTGCCAGCAGTGAAGTCAACAGGAACTACGAGCAGTACTTC. It is translated as CASSEVNRNYEQYF.

There are many counts of this clonotype. The chain couples TRBV5-6 to TRBJ1-2; a weak D match, TRBD1 (5 bases). Germline CDR1 reads SGHDT; CDR2 reads YYEEEE. V lost 5 bases and J 2 bases, leaving 16 bases between the germline ends. This CDR3 is 15 amino acids long. CDR3 sequence (DNA): TGTGCCAGCAGTTCCGGGACCGGGATAAACTATGGCTACACCTTC. Encoded protein: CASSSGTGINYGYTF.

The genes are TRBV6-5 and TRBJ2-7, with D perhaps matching TRBD1 (5 bases). The CDR3 covers 14 residues. V lost 5 bases, J lost 8 bases, and 19 bases lay in between. Germline-derived CDR1 and CDR2 are MNHEY and SVGAGI. CDR3 in amino acids: CASSDRQGTAQQYF. CDR3 bases: TGTGCCAGCAGTGACCGTCAGGGCACGGCTCAGCAGTACTTC.

V usage is TRBV5-1 and J usage is TRBJ1-2; D is uncertain. Trimming shortened V by 4 bases and J by 8 bases, and 15 bases separated the two germline ends. In germline, CDR1 is SGHRS, CDR2 YFSETQ. There are 13 residues in the CDR3. CDR3 coding DNA: TGCGCCAGCAGCCCCGTAGGTAAAGAGGGCTACACCTTC. Protein sequence: CASSPVGKEGYTF. Using reference TRBV5-1 and TRBJ1-2 for the parts outside the CDR3, the full variable domain is KAGVTQTPRYLIKTRGQQVTLSCSPISGHRSVSWYQQTPGQGLQFLFEYFSETQRNKGNFPGRFSGRQFSNSRSEMNVSTLELGDSALYLCASSPVGKEGYTFGSGTRLTVV.

The chain employs TRBV30 and TRBJ2-3; TRBD2 matches 9 bases. This CDR3 is 18 amino acids long. Germline loops: CDR1 GTSNPN, CDR2 SVGIG (reference sequence). After removal of 0 bases from V and 11 bases from J, the junction contained 21 bases not matched to a gene. In nucleotides, the CDR3 is TGTGCCTGGAGTGTAACTGCGGGAGGGGGGAGCTCCTACAATGAGCAGTATTTT. Protein: CAWSVTAGGGSSYNEQYF.

The genes are TRBV7-2 and TRBJ2-7; unclear D gene. This CDR3 contains 14 residues. V lost 1 base to trimming and J lost 2 bases, with 9 bases between them. Germline loops: CDR1 SGHTA, CDR2 FQGNSA. The CDR3 reads CASSLGWQAYEQYF. The CDR3 DNA follows: TGTGCCAGCAGCTTAGGTTGGCAGGCCTACGAGCAGTACTTC.

The sample holds many counts of this clonotype. The V and J genes are TRBV5-8 and TRBJ1-1; D possibly corresponds to TRBD1 (5 bases). The V gene lost 2 bases and the J gene lost 0 bases, with 17 bases spanning the gap. There are 17 residues in the CDR3. Germline CDR1 is SGHTS and CDR2 is YDEGEE. Here the CDR3 DNA reads TGTGCCAGCAGCTTAGAGGGGCGGGGAAGCGTGAACACTGAAGCTTTCTTT. Its translation is CASSLEGRGSVNTEAFF. Full variable domain (outside the CDR3, taken from reference TRBV5-8 and TRBJ1-1): EAGVTQSPTHLIKTRGQQATLRCSPISGHTSVYWYQQALGLGLQFLLWYDEGEERNRGNFPPRFSGRQFPNYSSELNVNALELEDSALYLCASSLEGRGSVNTEAFFGQGTRLTVV.

This clonotype has only a few counts. The chain employs TRBV2 and TRBJ1-5, with D hard to call. Germline V gene lookup returns CDR1 SNHLY and CDR2 FYNNEI. The CDR3 is 14 amino acids. Trimming took off 2 bases at V and 5 bases at J, with 10 bases between the two ends. The CDR3 DNA is TGTGCCAGCAGTGAAAGTGGCTTCGATCAGCCCCAGCATTTT. It is translated as CASSESGFDQPQHF.